The sequence of this T cell receptor beta chain was determined in a study of blood T cell repertoires in COVID-19. In the study overall: Samples taken during acute and convalescent COVID-19 were collected in the United States, Italy and Spain. Nucleic acid was either cDNA or gDNA, and it came from T cells, B-cell-depleted T cells, or PBMCs.

Clones were sequenced by immunoSEQ multiplex PCR, and TCRdb holds only the in-frame ones, with some missing. The sample has approximately 97,000 clones; approximately 90% are singletons. Germline CDR1 MNHNS, CDR2 SASEGT. The CDR3 runs 15 residues. The germline V and J ends were trimmed by 3 bases and 4 bases, with 12 bases remaining between them. What was sequenced was peripheral blood. The sequence came from a man between 60 and 75 years old with acute or convalescent COVID-19. This chain connects TRBV6-1 to TRBJ1-4, with D perhaps TRBD1 (5 bases). The CDR3 is CASSDDGGFNEKLFF. The CDR3, as DNA: TGTGCCAGCAGTGACGACGGGGGATTTAATGAAAAACTGTTTTTT.